This record covers a single TCR beta chain. Its specificity is not known. Germline V gene data show CDR1 as MNHNS and CDR2 as SASEGT. The CDR3 extends over 13 amino acids. The germline V and J ends were trimmed by 2 bases and 9 bases, with 11 bases remaining between them. Both 60 Vbeta primers and 13 Jbeta primers went into the PCR. Generated by immunoSEQ multiplex PCR, the TCRdb table keeps only in-frame clones and is missing some. The table has some 170,000 clones, 60% to 85% seen once; the top ten hold 2.5% to 3.5%. This record comes from a study of cytomegalovirus exposure and HLA in healthy donors. Overall study findings and caveats: Most subjects' HLA-A and HLA-B alleles were reportedly predicted from TCR beta sequences. Presence/absence analyses assumed roughly uniform sequencing depth across donors. Later examination showed HLA-associated TCR beta chains had greater clonal expansion than equally common others. Using the classifier, cytomegalovirus status was reportedly diagnosed with high specificity and sensitivity.

This chain connects TRBV6-1 to TRBJ1-5; D possibly corresponds to TRBD1 (6 bases). This TCR was sampled from a woman aged 45-65 years in good health and CMV-seropositive. Sequencing was performed on PBMCs. Written as DNA, the CDR3 is TGTGCCAGCAGTGAATTGAGGGGGGGGCCCCAGCATTTT. Its protein is CASSELRGGPQHF.